This TCR beta chain was documented in a study of blood T cells in healthy people across ages. Study-wide points: While age rose, TCR beta diversity per million T cells dropped in a roughly linear way.

As for this clonotype: Its antigen remains unknown.

Total RNA extracted from each sample amounted to at least 5 micrograms. Using a J-beta primer mix together with a sample-barcoded 5' primer, a second PCR was run for roughly 7 to 12 cycles. A tag from a template-switch adaptor with 12 random nucleotides marked each cDNA molecule. Each of the samples gave a minimum of 2.5 million paired-end reads that contained CDR3. A single record per CDR3 protein comes from TCRdb applying MiXCR to the 5' RACE reads. The profile shows hundreds of thousands of distinct CDR3 sequences, under 45% of them singletons. J was trimmed by 6 bases and V by 3 bases; bases with no gene match: 2. Germline CDR1 MRHNA, CDR2 SNTAGT. The CDR3 totals 14 residues.

This receptor was obtained from a man aged 55 to 70 in good health. The sequencing input was blood. The V gene is TRBV6-4, the J gene TRBJ2-4, with 10 bases matching TRBD2. The CDR3, as DNA: TGTGCCAGCAGTGAATCTAGCGGGGGAAACATTCAGTACTTC. This sequence encodes CASSESSGGNIQYF.